This entry concerns a single TCR beta chain. This clonotype was found many times. Its cognate antigen has yet to be identified. Base-call qualities are not available, and no considerably larger clone is one nucleotide away. The source of the sample is a study of T cells after yellow fever vaccination (dated by TCRdb to 2018 to 2020). With respect to the entire study: The SMART-Seq v4 Ultra Low Input RNA kit was used to prepare libraries from fractions with low cell numbers. Blood was drawn at multiple timepoints before and after primary and secondary immunization, with bulk PBMC replicates and cell subsets isolated. Two healthy male donors, one aged 18 to 30 and one aged 30 to 39 years, were included in the cohort. To track T-cell clones before and after primary and booster YFV17D yellow fever vaccination, bulk TCR alpha and beta repertoires were sequenced longitudinally.

Interpreted using the paper, the treatment or condition label stands for: live attenuated yellow fever vaccine strain. At every blood-draw timepoint, two biological replicates of bulk PBMCs were collected. PBMCs were isolated from peripheral blood using a standard Ficoll-Paque protocol. TriZol was used to extract RNA from bulk PBMCs, CD4 and CD8 fractions, and dextramer-positive and dextramer-negative fractions. Here is what the overall study found, with its caveats: Compared with the primary T-cell response, the secondary T-cell response was weaker but faster, peaking on day 5 rather than day 15. After the booster, most clones that had expanded after primary vaccination were detected again (almost 97% of CD4 and around nine tenths of CD8), suggesting broad maintenance of memory. FACS-sorted repertoires could contain abundant contaminating clonotypes from the bulk population, so computational filtering was required. Only two donors were included in the study, so the extent to which the findings can be generalized is limited. A small fraction of clonotypes appeared in both the CD4 and CD8 compartments, likely as a result of convergent recombination.

The sample was run on an Illumina NovaSeq 6000. Synthesis of TCR cDNA relied on 5'RACE template switching, a step that introduced a universal primer site along with unique molecular identifiers. cDNA synthesis was primed from both the TCR alpha and TCR beta constant segments. Library amplification used two PCR steps, and the second PCR step added sample barcodes and sequencing adapters. Libraries were sequenced on Illumina HiSeq 2500 (2x100 bp) or NovaSeq (2x150 bp). From the authors' description of their analysis: Demultiplexing of reads and collapsing into UMI consensus sequences were performed with MIGEC, and V(D)J alignment was carried out with MiXCR. Using edgeR on replicate PBMC samples, clonotypes were called vaccine-responding if FDR was below 0.01 and the log2 fold change was above 5 up to day 15. CD4 or CD8 identity was assigned to each bulk clonotype according to whether the clonotype was present at higher abundance in the sequenced CD4 repertoire or the sequenced CD8 repertoire. The public reads were reprocessed in TCRdb via fastp at Q25 and MiXCR, keeping in-frame beta chains. Entries are consolidated by CDR3 protein sequence, retaining the most common genes and DNA. These V and J calls originate from TCRdb's pipeline instead of the authors' own analysis. This sample is represented by around 300,000 distinct CDR3 sequences; approximately 4% of them were singletons. Roughly a fifth of the sample is in the top ten clones.

The germline V gene yields SGHRS for CDR1 and YFSETQ for CDR2. The trim is 1 base for V and 5 bases for J, with a gap of 13 bases between the germline ends. From cysteine to phenylalanine, the CDR3 is 16 amino acids long. Solely the CDR3 DNA is kept, with 48 bases framed from the first base. The sequence is built from TRBV5-1 and TRBJ1-6; confidence is insufficient to name the D gene. The origin of this receptor is a man aged 18 to 30 who received the YFV17D yellow fever vaccine. The specimen comprised PBMCs, sampled 15 days after the yellow fever booster vaccination. The sequenced DNA: TGCGCCAGCAGCTTGTTTGGGCAGCAGGATAATTCACCCCTCCACTTT. Its protein is CASSLFGQQDNSPLHF. The entire variable domain, with the stretches around the CDR3 drawn from the reference TRBV5-1 and TRBJ1-6 proteins, is KAGVTQTPRYLIKTRGQQVTLSCSPISGHRSVSWYQQTPGQGLQFLFEYFSETQRNKGNFPGRFSGRQFSNSRSEMNVSTLELGDSALYLCASSLFGQQDNSPLHFGNGTRLTVT.